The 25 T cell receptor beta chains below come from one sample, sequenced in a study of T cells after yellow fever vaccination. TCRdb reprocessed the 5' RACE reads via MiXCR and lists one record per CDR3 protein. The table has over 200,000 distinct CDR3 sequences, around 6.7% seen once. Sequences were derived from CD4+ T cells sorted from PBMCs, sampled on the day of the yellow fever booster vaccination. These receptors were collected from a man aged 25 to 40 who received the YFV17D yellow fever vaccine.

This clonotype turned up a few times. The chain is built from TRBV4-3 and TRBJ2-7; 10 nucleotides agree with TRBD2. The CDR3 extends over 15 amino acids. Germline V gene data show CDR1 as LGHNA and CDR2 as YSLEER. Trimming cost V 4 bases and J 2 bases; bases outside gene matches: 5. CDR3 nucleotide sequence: TGCGCCAGCAGCCTTATACTAGCGGGGACCTACGAGCAGTACTTC. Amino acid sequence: CASSLILAGTYEQYF.

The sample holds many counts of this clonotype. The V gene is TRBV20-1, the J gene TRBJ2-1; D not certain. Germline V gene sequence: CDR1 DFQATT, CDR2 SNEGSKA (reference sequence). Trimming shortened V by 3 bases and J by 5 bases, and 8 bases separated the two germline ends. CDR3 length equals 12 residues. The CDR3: CSARWGNNEQFF. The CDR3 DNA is TGCAGTGCTAGGTGGGGAAACAATGAGCAGTTCTTC.

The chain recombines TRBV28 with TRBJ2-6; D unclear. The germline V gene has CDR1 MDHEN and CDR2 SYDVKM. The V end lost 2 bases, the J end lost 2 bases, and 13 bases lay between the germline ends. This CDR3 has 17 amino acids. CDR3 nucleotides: TGTGCCAGCAGTTTAAACAGTGGTTTACCTGGGGCCAACGTCCTGACTTTC. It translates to CASSLNSGLPGANVLTF.

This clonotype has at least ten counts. The CDR3 loop is CSASQYHDTGELFF. CDR3 sequence (DNA): TGCAGTGCTAGTCAATATCATGACACCGGGGAGCTGTTTTTT. The rearrangement uses TRBV20-1 and TRBJ2-2; D is undetermined. The germline V gene has CDR1 DFQATT and CDR2 SNEGSKA (reference sequence). The CDR3 totals 14 residues. Deletions cut 3 bases from V and 3 bases from J, with 11 bases between.

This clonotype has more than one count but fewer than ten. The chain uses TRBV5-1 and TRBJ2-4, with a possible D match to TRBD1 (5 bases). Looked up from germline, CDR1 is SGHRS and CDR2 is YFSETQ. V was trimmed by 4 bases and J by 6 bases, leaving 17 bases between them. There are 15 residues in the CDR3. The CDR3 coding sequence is TGCGCCAGCAGCCCGGTGGCGCCTCAGGGAAACATTCAGTACTTC. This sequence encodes CASSPVAPQGNIQYF.

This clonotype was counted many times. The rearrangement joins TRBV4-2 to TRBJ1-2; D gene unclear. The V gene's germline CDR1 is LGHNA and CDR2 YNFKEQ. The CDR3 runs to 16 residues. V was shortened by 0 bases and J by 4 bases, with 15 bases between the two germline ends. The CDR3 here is CASSQDPSLTSYGYTF. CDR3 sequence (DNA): TGTGCCAGCAGCCAAGATCCCTCACTCACATCCTATGGCTACACCTTC.

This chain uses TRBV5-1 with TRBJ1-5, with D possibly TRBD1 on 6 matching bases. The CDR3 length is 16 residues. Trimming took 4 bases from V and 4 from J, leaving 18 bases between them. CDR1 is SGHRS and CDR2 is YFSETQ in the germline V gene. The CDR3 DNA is TGCGCCAGCAGCATAGGGACACCCATGGGGAATCAGCCCCAGCATTTT. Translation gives CASSIGTPMGNQPQHF.

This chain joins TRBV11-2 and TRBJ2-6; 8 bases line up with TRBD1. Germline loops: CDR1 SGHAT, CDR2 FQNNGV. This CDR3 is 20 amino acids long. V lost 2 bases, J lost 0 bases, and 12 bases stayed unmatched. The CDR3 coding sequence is TGTGCCAGCAGCTTACAGGCCTCAGGGGGCACCTCCTCTGGGGCCAACGTCCTGACTTTC. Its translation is CASSLQASGGTSSGANVLTF. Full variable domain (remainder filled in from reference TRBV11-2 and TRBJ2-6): EAGVAQSPRYKIIEKRQSVAFWCNPISGHATLYWYQQILGQGPKLLIQFQNNGVVDDSQLPKDRFSAERLKGVDSTLKIQPAKLEDSAVYLCASSLQASGGTSSGANVLTFGAGSRLTVL.

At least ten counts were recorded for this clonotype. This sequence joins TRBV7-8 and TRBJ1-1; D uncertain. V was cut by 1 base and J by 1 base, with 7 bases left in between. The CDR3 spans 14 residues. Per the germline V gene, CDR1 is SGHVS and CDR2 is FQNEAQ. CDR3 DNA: TGTGCCAGCAGCTTAGTATCAGGGAACACTGAAGCTTTCTTT. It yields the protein CASSLVSGNTEAFF.

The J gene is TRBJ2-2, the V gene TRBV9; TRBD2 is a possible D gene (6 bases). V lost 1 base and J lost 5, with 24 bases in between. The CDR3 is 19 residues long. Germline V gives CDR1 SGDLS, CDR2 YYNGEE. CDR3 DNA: TGTGCCAGCAGCGTATCACCCATTCCCTCGGGAGTGGCAACCGGGGAGCTGTTTTTT. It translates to CASSVSPIPSGVATGELFF.

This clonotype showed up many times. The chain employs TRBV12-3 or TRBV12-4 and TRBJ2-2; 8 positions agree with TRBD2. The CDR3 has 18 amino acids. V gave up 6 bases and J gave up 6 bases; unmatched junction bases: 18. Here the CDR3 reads CASSRSLGSGNYAGELFF. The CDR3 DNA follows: TGTGCCAGCAGCCGCAGCCTTGGTAGCGGGAATTACGCCGGGGAGCTGTTTTTT.

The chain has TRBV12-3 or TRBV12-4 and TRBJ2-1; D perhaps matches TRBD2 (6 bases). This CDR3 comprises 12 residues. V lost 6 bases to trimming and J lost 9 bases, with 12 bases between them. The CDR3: CASRPLGGEQFF. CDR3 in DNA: TGTGCCAGCAGACCGCTCGGGGGTGAGCAGTTCTTC.

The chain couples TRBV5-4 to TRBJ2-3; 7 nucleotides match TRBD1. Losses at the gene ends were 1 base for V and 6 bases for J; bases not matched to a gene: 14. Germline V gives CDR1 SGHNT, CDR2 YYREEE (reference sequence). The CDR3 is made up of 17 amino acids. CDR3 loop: CASSLYLGGTQRDTQYF. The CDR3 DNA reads TGTGCCAGCAGCTTGTACCTAGGGGGCACACAGCGGGATACGCAGTATTTT.

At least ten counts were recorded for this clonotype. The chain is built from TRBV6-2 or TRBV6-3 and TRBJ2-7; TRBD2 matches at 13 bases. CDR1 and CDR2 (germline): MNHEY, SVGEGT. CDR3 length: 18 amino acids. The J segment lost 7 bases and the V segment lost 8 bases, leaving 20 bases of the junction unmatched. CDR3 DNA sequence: TGTGCCAGCGGGTACTCCGGGACTAGCGGGGTACTGCCGAGAGAGCAGTACTTC. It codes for CASGYSGTSGVLPREQYF.

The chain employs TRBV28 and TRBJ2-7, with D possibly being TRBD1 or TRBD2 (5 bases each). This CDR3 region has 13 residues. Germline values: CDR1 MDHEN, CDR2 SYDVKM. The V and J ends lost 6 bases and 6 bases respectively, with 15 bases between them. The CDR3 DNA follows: TGTGCCAGCAGCTGGGGAAATGGGGGCGAGCAGTACTTC. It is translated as CASSWGNGGEQYF.

The CDR3 DNA is TGTGCCAGCAGCCAATCCGGGACAGGGGGTAAAGAGGACACCTTC. Encoded protein: CASSQSGTGGKEDTF. V gene TRBV11-2 combines with J gene TRBJ1-2; TRBD1 matches 11 bases. Germline trimming cut 5 bases from V and 12 bases from J; bases unmatched to any gene: 14. Germline V CDR1 and CDR2: SGHAT, FQNNGV. The CDR3 consists of 15 residues.

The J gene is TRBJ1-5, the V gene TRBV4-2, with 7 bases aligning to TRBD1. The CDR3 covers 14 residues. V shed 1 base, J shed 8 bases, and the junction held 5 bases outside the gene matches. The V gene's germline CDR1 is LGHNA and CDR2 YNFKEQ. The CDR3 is CASSQGQGVEPQHF. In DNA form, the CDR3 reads TGTGCCAGCAGCCAAGGTCAGGGGGTAGAGCCCCAGCATTTT.

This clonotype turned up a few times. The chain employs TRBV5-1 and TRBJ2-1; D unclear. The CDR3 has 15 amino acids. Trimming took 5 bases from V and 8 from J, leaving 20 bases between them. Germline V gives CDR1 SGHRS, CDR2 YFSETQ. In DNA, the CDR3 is TGCGCCAGCAGTTCGGAAGGCACTGGATTATATGAGCAGTTCTTC. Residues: CASSSEGTGLYEQFF.

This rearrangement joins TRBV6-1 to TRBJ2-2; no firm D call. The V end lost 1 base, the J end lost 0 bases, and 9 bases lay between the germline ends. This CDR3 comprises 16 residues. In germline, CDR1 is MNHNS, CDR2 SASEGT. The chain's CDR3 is CASSEVGGTNTGELFF. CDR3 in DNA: TGTGCCAGCAGTGAAGTTGGCGGCACGAACACCGGGGAGCTGTTTTTT.

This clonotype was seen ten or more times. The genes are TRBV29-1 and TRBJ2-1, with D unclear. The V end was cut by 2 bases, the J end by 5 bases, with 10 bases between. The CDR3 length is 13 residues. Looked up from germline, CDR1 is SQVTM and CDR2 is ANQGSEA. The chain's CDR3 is CSVEIAAHNEQFF. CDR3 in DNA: TGCAGCGTTGAAATAGCTGCCCACAATGAGCAGTTCTTC.

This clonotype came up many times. The CDR3 reads CASSFGAGGERSYEQYF. Here the CDR3 DNA reads TGTGCCAGCAGTTTCGGGGCGGGGGGCGAGCGGAGCTACGAGCAGTACTTC. This rearrangement joins TRBV6-5 to TRBJ2-7, with 8 nucleotides matching TRBD2. This CDR3 has 17 amino acids. The V gene end was trimmed by 4 bases and the J gene end by 3 bases; junction bases not matched to a gene: 14. CDR1 is MNHEY, CDR2 SVGAGI, per germline.

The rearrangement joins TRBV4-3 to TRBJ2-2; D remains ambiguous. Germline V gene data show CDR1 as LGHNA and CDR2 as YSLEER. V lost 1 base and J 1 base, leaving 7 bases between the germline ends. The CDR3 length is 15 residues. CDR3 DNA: TGCGCCAGCAGCCAAGCACGGTTGAACACCGGGGAGCTGTTTTTT. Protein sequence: CASSQARLNTGELFF.

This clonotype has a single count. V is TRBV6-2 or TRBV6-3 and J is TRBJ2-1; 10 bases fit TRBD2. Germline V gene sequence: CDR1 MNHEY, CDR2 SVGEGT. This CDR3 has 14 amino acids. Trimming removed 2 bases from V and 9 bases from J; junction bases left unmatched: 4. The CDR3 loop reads CASSYTRTSGEQFF. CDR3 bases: TGTGCCAGCAGTTACACCCGGACTAGCGGTGAGCAGTTCTTC.

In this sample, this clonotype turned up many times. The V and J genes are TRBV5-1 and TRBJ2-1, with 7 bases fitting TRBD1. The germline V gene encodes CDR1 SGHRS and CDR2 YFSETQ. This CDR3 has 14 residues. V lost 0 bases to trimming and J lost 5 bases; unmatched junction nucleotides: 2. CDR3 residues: CASSLAGQNNEQFF. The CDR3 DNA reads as TGCGCCAGCAGCTTGGCGGGACAGAACAATGAGCAGTTCTTC.

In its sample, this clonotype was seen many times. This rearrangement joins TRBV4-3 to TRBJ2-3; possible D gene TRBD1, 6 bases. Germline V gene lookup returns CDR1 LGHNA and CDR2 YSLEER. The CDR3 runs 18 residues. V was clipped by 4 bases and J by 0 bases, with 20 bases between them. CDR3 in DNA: TGCGCCAGCAGCCCCCATGACAGGACCTTTACTAGCACAGATACGCAGTATTTT. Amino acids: CASSPHDRTFTSTDTQYF.